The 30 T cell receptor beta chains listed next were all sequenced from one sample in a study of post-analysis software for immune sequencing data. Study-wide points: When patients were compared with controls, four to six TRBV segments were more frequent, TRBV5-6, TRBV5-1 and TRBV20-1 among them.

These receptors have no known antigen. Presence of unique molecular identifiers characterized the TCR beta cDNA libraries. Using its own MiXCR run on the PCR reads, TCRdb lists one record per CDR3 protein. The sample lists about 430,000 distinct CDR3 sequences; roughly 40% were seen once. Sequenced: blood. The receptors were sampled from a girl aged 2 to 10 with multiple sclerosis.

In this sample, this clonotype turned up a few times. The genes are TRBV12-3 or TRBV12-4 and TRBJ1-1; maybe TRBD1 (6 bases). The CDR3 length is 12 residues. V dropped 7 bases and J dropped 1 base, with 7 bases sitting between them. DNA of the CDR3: TGTGCCAGCAACAGGGAGAACACTGAAGCTTTCTTT. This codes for CASNRENTEAFF.

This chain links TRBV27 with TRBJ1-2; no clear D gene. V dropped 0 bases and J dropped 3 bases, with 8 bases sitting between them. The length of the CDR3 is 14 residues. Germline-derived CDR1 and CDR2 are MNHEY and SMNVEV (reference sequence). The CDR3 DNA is TGTGCCAGCAGTTTATCAATACTCTACTATGGCTACACCTTC. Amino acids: CASSLSILYYGYTF.

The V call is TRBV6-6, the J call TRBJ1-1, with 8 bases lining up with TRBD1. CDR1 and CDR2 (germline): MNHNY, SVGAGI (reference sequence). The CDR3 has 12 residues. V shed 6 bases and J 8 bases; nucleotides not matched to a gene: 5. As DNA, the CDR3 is TGTGCCAGCAGCCAGGGACAGGCAGAAGCTTTCTTT. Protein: CASSQGQAEAFF.

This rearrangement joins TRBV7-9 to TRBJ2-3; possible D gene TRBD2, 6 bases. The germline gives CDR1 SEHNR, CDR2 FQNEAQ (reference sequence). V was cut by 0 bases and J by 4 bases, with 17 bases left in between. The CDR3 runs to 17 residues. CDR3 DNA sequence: TGTGCCAGCAGCTTAGCCGAGACTAGGGGTGATTCAGATACGCAGTATTTT. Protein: CASSLAETRGDSDTQYF.

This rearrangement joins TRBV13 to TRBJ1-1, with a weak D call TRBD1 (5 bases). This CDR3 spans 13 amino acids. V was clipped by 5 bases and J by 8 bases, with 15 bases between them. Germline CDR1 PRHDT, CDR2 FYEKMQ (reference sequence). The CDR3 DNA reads TGTGCCAGCAGCCCAGGGCGTCCCCTCGAAGCTTTCTTT. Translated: CASSPGRPLEAFF.

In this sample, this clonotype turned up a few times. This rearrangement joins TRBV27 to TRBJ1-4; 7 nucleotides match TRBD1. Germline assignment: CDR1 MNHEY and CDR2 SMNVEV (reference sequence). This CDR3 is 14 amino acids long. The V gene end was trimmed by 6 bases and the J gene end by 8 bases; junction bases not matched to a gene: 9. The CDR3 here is CASRTTGVGEKLFF. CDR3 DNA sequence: TGTGCCAGCAGAACAACAGGGGTCGGCGAAAAACTGTTTTTT.

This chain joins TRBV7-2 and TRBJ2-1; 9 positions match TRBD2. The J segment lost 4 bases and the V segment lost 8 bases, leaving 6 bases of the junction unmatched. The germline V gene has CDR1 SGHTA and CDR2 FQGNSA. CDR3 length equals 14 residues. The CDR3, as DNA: TGTGCCAGCCGTTTGGGACTAGCTTACAATGAGCAGTTCTTC. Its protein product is CASRLGLAYNEQFF.

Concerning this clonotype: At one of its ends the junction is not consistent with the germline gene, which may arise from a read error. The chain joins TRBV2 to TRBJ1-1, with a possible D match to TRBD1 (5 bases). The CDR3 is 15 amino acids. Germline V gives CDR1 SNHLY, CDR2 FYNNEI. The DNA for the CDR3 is TGTGCCAGCAGTGTGCGGGACCCCTTAAACACCGAAGCTTTCTTT. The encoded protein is CASSVRDPLNTEAFF.

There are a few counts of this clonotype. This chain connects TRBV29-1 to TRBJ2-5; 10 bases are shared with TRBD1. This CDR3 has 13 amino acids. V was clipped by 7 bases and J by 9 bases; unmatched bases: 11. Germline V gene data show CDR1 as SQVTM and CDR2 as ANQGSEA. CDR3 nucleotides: TGCAGCGCACAGACAGGGGGCCGGGAGGCCCAGTACTTC. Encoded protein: CSAQTGGREAQYF.

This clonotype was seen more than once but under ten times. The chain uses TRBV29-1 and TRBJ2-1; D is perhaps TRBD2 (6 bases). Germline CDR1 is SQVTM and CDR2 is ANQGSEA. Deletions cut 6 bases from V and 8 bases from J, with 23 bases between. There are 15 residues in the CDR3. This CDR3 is CSVPGLREGYYEQFF. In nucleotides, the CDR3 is TGCAGCGTACCGGGGTTGCGGGAAGGTTATTATGAGCAGTTCTTC.

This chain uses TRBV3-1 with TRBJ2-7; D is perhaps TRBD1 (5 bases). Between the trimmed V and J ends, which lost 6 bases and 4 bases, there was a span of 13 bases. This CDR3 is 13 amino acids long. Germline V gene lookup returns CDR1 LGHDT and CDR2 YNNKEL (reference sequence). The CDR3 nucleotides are TGTGCCAGCAGGCAACAACCAGGGTACGAGCAGTACTTC. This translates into CASRQQPGYEQYF.

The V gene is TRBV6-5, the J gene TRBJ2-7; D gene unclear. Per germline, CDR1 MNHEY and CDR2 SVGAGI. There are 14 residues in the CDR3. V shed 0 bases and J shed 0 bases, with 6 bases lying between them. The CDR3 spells CASSYSRSSYEQYF. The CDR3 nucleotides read TGTGCCAGCAGTTACTCGAGGAGCTCCTACGAGCAGTACTTC.

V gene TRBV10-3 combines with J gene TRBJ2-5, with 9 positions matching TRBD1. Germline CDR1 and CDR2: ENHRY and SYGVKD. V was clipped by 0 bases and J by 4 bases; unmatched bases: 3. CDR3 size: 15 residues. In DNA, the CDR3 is TGTGCCATCAGTGAGTCGAACAGGGGGCGAGAGACCCAGTACTTC. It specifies CAISESNRGRETQYF.

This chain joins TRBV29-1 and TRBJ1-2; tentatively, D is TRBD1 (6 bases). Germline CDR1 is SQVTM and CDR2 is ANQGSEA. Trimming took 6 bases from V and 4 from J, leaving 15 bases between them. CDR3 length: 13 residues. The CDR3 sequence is CSVTTGAFYGYTF. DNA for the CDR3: TGCAGCGTAACGACAGGTGCCTTCTATGGCTACACCTTC.

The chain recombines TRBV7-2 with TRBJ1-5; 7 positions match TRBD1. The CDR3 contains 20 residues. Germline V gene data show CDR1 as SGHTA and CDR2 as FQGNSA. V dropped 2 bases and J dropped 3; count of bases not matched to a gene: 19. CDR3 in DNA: TGTGCCAGCAGCTTATATACGATCTCGGGCTGGGACAGCAACAATCAGCCCCAGCATTTT. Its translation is CASSLYTISGWDSNNQPQHF.

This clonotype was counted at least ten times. The CDR3 spells CASSLVVAGAYEQYF. The CDR3 bases are TGTGCCAGCAGCTTAGTAGTAGCGGGAGCTTACGAGCAGTACTTC. V and J are TRBV11-1 and TRBJ2-7; 9 bases are a match to TRBD2. This CDR3 has 15 amino acids. After removal of 1 base from V and 4 bases from J, the junction contained 5 bases not matched to a gene. Germline V gene lookup returns CDR1 SGHAT and CDR2 FQDESV (reference sequence).

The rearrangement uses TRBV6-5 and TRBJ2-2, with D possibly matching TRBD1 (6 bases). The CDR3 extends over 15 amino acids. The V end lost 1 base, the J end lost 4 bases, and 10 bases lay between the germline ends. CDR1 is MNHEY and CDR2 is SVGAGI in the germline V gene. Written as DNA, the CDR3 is TGTGCCAGCAGTTACTTGGGGGCTGGCACCGGGGAGCTGTTTTTT. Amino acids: CASSYLGAGTGELFF.

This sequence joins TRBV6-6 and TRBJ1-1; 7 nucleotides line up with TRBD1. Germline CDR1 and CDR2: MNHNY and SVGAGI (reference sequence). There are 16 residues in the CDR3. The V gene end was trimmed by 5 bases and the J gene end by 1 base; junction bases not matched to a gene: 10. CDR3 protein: CASSTHKTGENTEAFF. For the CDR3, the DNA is TGTGCCAGCAGTACCCACAAAACAGGGGAGAACACTGAAGCTTTCTTT.

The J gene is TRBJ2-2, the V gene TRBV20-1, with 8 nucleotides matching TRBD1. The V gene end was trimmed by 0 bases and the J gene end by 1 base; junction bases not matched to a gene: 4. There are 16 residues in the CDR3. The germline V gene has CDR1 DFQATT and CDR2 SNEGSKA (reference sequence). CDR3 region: CSARDPGQGNTGELFF. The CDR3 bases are TGCAGTGCTAGAGACCCCGGACAGGGGAACACCGGGGAGCTGTTTTTT.

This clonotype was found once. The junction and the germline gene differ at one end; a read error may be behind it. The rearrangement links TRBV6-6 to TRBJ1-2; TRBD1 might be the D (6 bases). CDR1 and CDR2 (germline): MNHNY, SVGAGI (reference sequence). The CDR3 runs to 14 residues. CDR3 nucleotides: TGCGCCAGCAGCCAACAGGGAGGGGACTATGGCTACACCTTC. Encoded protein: CASSQQGGDYGYTF.

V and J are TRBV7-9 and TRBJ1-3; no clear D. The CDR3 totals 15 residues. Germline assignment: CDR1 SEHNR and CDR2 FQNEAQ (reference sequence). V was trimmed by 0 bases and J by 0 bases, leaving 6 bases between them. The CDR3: CASSLARGSGNTIYF. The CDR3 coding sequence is TGTGCCAGCAGCTTAGCCCGCGGCTCTGGAAACACCATATATTTT.

The DNA of the CDR3 is TGCGCCAGCAGCCCAAACGGACCGGGACGGCTCTCTGGGGCCAACGTCCTGACTTTC. Protein product: CASSPNGPGRLSGANVLTF. The rearrangement links TRBV5-1 to TRBJ2-6; D may match TRBD1 or TRBD2 (5 bases each). The ends were cut back, 4 bases at V and 0 bases at J, with 20 bases in the middle. The CDR3 consists of 19 residues. Germline V gene sequence: CDR1 SGHRS, CDR2 YFSETQ.

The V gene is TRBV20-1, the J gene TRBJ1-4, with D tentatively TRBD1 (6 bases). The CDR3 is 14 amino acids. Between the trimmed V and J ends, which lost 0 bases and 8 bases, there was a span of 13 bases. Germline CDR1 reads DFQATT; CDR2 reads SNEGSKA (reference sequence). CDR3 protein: CSARDYRVGEKLFF. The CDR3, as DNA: TGCAGTGCTAGAGATTACAGGGTGGGAGAAAAACTGTTTTTT.

CDR3 amino acids: CASSRLIAGGPSEGEQFF. In nucleotides, the CDR3 is TGCGCCAGCAGCCGGTTGATAGCGGGAGGGCCTTCTGAAGGTGAGCAGTTCTTC. The chain uses TRBV4-1 and TRBJ2-1, with 11 bases lining up with TRBD2. The germline V gene has CDR1 MGHRA and CDR2 YSYEKL. The length of the CDR3 is 18 residues. V gave up 4 bases and J gave up 9 bases; unmatched junction bases: 17.

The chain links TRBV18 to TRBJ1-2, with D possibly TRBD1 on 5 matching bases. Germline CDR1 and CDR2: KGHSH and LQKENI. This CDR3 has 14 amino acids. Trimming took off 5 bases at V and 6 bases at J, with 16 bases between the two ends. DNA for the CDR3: TGTGCCAGCTCATCGTTAAGGGACGTAGATGGCTACACCTTC. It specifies CASSSLRDVDGYTF.

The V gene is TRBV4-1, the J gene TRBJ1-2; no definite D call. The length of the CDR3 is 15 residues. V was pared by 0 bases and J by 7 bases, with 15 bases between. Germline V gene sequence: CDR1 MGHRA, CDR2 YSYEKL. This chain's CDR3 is CASSQEDRVRSGYTF. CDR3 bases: TGCGCCAGCAGCCAAGAAGACCGCGTTCGGTCTGGCTACACCTTC.

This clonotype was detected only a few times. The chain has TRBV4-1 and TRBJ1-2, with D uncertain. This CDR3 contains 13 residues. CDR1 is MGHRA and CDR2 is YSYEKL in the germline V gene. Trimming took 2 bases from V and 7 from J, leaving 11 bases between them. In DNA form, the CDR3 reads TGCGCCAGCAGCCAAATCCTACGACGTGGCTACACCTTC. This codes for CASSQILRRGYTF.

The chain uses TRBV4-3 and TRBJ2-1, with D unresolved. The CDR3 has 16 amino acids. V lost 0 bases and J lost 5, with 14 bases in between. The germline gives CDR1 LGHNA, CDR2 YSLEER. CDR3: CASSQDLGGGNNEQFF. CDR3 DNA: TGCGCCAGCAGCCAAGATCTCGGCGGCGGAAACAATGAGCAGTTCTTC.

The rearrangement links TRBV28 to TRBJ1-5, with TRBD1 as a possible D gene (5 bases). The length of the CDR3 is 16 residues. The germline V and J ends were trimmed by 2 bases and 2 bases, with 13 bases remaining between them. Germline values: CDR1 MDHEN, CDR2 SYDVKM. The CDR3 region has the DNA TGTGCCAGCAGTTTACGGGGAGGGGACGGCAATCAGCCCCAGCATTTT. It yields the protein CASSLRGGDGNQPQHF. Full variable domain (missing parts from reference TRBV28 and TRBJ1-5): DVKVTQSSRYLVKRTGEKVFLECVQDMDHENMFWYRQDPGLGLRLIYFSYDVKMKEKGDIPEGYSVSREKKERFSLILESASTNQTSMYLCASSLRGGDGNQPQHFGDGTRLSIL.

In nucleotides, the CDR3 is TGTGCCAGCAGCGTCCTTTTGGACCCAGGGCGCAATGAGCAGTTCTTC. Its protein product is CASSVLLDPGRNEQFF. V gene TRBV7-9 combines with J gene TRBJ2-1; weak D call: TRBD1 (5 bases). The CDR3 runs 16 residues. Trimming removed 5 bases from V and 6 bases from J, with 20 bases in between. Germline V gene sequence: CDR1 SEHNR, CDR2 FQNEAQ (reference sequence). The variable domain in full, completed from reference TRBV7-9 and TRBJ2-1, reads DTGVSQNPRHKITKRGQNVTFRCDPISEHNRLYWYRQTLGQGPEFLTYFQNEAQLEKSRLLSDRFSAERPKGSFSTLEIQRTEQGDSAMYLCASSVLLDPGRNEQFFGPGTRLTVL.